The T cell receptor (beta chain) described here comes from a study of T cell repertoires in cytomegalovirus infection. Study as a whole: A matching HLA type, together with CMV infection, was signaled by public TCR beta signatures. Points from the study as a whole: Ex vivo, HLA-C-restricted CMV-specific TCR beta clonotypes prevailed over the rest of the response. Cumulative public TCR beta family frequency identified carriers of CMV plus the relevant HLA.

TCRdb analysed the reads with MiXCR anew, one entry per CDR3 protein. The profile shows approximately 550,000 distinct CDR3 sequences, 16% of them singletons. Ten or more counts support this clonotype. Antigen: not known. Trimming removed 7 bases from V and 0 bases from J, with 16 bases in between. CDR1 and CDR2 (germline): MDHEN, SYDVKM. The CDR3 is made up of 16 amino acids. The sequence was collected from a human donor in good health (CMV status not recorded). Some clones in this sample may be carry-over from other donors' samples. The specimen was CD8+ T cells from PBMCs. The chain carries TRBV28 and TRBJ1-5, with D uncertain. CDR3 amino acids: CASTIPRDYSNQPQHF. The CDR3 DNA reads as TGTGCCAGCACCATTCCGAGGGATTATAGCAATCAGCCCCAGCATTTT.